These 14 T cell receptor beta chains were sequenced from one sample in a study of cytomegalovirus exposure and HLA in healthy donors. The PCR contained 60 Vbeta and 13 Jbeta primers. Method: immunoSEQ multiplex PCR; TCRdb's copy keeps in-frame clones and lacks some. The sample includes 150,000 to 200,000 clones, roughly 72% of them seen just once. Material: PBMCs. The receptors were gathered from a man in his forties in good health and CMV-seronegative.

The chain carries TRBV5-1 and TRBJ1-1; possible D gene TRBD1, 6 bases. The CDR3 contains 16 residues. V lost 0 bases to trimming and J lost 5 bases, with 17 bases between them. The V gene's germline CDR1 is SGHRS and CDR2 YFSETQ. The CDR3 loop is CASSLEGTRASTEAFF. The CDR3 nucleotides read TGCGCCAGCAGCTTGGAAGGGACAAGGGCGTCGACTGAAGCTTTCTTT.

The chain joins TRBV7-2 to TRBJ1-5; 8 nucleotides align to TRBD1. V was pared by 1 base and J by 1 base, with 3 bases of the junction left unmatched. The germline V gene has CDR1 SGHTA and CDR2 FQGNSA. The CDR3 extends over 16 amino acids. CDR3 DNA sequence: TGTGCCAGCAGCTTAGGGACAGGGAGAAGCAATCAGCCCCAGCATTTT. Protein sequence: CASSLGTGRSNQPQHF.

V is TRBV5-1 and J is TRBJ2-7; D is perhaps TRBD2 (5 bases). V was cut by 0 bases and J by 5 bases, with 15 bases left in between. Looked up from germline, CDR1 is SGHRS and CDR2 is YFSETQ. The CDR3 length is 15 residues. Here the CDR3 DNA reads TGCGCCAGCAGCTTGGGTCGGATACTGGGAGACGAGCAGTACGTC. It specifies CASSLGRILGDEQYV.

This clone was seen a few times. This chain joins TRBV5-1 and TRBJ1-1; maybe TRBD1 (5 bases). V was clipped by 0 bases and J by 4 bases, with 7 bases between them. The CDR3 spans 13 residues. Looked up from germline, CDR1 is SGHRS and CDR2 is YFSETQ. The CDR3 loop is CASSLGRGTEAFF. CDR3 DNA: TGCGCCAGCAGCTTGGGTAGGGGCACTGAAGCTTTCTTT.

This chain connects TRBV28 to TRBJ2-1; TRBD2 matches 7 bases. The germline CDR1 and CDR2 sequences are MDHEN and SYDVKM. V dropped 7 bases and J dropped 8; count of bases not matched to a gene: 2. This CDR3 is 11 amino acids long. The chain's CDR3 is CASTRGDEQFF. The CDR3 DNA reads TGTGCCAGCACCCGGGGGGATGAGCAGTTCTTC.

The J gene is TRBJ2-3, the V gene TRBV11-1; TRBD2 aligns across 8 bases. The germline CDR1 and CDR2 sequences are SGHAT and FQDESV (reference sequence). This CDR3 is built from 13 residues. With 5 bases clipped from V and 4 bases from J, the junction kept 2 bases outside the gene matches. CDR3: CASSGLAPDTQYF. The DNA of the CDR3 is TGTGCCAGCAGCGGACTAGCTCCAGATACGCAGTATTTT.

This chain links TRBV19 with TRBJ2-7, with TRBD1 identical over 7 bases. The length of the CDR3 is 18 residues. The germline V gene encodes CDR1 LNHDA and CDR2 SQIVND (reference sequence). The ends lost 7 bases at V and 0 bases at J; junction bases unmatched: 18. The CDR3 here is CASNAPRLTGNDSYEQYV. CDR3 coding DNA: TGTGCCAGTAACGCCCCGCGCTTGACAGGGAACGACTCCTACGAGCAGTACGTC.

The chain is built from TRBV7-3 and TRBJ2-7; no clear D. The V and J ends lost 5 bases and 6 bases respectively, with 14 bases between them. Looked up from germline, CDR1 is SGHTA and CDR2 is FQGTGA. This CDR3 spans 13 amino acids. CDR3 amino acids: CASSPPGSGEQYF. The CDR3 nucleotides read TGTGCCAGCAGCCCCCCGGGTTCGGGCGAGCAGTACTTC. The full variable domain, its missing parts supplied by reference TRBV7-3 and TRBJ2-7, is GAGVSQTPSNKVTEKGKYVELRCDPISGHTALYWYRQSLGQGPEFLIYFQGTGAADDSGLPNDRFFAVRPEGSVSTLKIQRTERGDSAVYLCASSPPGSGEQYFGPGTRLTVT.

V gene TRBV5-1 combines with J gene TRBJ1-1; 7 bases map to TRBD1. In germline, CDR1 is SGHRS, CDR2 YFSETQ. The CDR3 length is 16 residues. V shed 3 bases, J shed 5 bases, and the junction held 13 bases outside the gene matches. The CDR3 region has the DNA TGCGCCAGCAGCTCCGAACAACAGGGGATTAGGACTGAAGCTTTCTTT. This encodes CASSSEQQGIRTEAFF.

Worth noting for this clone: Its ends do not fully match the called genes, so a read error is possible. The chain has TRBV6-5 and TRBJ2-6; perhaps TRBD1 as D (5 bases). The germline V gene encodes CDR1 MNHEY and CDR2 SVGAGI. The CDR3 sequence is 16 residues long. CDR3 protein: CASSYSVSSGANGLTF. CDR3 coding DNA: TGTGCCAGCAGTTACTCGGTCAGCTCTGGGGCCAACGGCCTGACTTTC.

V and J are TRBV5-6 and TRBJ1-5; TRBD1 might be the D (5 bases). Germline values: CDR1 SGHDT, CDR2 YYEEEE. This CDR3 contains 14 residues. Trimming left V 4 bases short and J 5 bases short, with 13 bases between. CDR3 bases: TGTGCCAGCAGCCAGGACGGGGGAGATCAGCCCCAGCATTTT. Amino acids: CASSQDGGDQPQHF.

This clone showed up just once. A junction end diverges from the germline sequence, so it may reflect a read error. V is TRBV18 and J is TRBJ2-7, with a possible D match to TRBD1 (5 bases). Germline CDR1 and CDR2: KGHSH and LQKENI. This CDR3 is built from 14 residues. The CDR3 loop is CASSPAGISYGQYF. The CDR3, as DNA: TGTGCCAGCTCACCAGCAGGGATCTCCTACGGGCAGTACTTC. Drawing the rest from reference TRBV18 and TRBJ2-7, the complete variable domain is NAGVMQNPRHLVRRRGQEARLRCSPMKGHSHVYWYRQLPEEGLKFMVYLQKENIIDESGMPKERFSAEFPKEGPSILRIQQVVRGDSAAYFCASSPAGISYGQYFGPGTRLTVT.

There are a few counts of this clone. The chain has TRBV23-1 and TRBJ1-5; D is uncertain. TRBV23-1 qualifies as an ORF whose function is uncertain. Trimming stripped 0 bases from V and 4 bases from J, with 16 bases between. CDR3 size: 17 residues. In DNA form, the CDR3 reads TGCGCCAGCAGTCAATCCCGAACAGTCCCTGAGAATCAGCCCCAGCATTTT. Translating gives CASSQSRTVPENQPQHF.

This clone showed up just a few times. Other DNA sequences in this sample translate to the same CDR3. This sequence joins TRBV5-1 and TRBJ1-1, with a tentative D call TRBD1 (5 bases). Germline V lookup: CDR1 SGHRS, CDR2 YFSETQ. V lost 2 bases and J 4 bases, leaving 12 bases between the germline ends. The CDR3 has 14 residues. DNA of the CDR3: TGCGCCAGCAGCTTTCAGGGTTATGGCACTGAAGCTTTCTTT. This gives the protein CASSFQGYGTEAFF.